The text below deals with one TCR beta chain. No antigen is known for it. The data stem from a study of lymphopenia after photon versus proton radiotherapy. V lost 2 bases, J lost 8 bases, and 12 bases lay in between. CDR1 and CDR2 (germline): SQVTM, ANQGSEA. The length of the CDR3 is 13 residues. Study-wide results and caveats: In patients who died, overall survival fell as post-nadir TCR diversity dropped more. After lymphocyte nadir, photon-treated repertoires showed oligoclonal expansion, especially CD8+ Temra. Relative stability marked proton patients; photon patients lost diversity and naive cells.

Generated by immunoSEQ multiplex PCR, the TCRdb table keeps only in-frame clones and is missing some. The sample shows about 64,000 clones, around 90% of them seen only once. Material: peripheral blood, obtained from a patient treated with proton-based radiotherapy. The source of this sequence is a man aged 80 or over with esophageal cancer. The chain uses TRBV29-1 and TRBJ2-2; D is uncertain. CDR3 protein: CSVERSQAGELFF. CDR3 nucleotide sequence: TGCAGCGTTGAAAGGTCACAAGCGGGGGAGCTGTTTTTT.